The sequence of this T cell receptor beta chain was determined in a study of T-cell reconstitution after alpha-beta-depleted transplantation in children. This CDR3 is built from 13 residues. Trimming removed 0 bases from V and 7 bases from J, with 7 bases in between. The germline V gene encodes CDR1 SGHDN and CDR2 FVKESK. Study-wide results and caveats: In patients about two months after transplant, alpha-beta T cells reportedly arose from several hundred expanded graft clones.

About this clonotype: Its specificity is unknown.

TCRbeta library preparation incorporated unique molecular identifiers. TCRdb reprocessed the PCR reads via MiXCR and lists one record per CDR3 protein. Of 500,000 or so distinct CDR3 sequences detected, roughly an eighth appear once; the ten largest clones hold less than 15%. The gene calls are TRBV14 and TRBJ2-4; D ambiguous. The input for sequencing was PBMCs, mostly from graft donor cells, taken 180 days after TCRalphabeta/CD19-depleted stem cell transplant. This clonotype was obtained from a female patient aged 2-9 years who had a stem cell transplant for aplastic anemia, so the T cells may come from the graft donor. The CDR3 DNA reads as TGTGCCAGCAGCCAAGATTCTATCAACATTCAGTACTTC. It is translated as CASSQDSINIQYF.